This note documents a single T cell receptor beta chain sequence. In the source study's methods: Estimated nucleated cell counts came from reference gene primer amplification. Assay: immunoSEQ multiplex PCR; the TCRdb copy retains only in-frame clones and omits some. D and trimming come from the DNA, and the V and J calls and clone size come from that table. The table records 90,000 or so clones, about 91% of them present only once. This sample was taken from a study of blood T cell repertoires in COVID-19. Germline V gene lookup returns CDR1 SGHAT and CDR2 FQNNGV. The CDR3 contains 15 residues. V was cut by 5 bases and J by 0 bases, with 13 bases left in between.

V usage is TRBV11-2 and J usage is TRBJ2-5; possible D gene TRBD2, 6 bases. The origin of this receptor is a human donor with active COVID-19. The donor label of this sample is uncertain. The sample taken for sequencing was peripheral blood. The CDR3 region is CASSGGASDQETQYF. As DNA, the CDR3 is TGTGCCAGCAGCGGGGGAGCTAGCGACCAAGAGACCCAGTACTTC.